This TCR beta chain came from a study of blood T cells in healthy people across ages. V lost 6 bases and J 7 bases, leaving 13 bases between the germline ends. Germline V gene lookup returns CDR1 MNHNY and CDR2 SVGAGI (reference sequence). The CDR3 is made up of 13 amino acids. A sample-barcoded 5' primer and a J-beta primer mix were used in a second PCR of roughly 6 to 11 cycles. TCRdb fed the 5' RACE reads into MiXCR, producing one record per CDR3 protein. Seen here are some 690,000 distinct CDR3 sequences, 20% to 25% observed once, and the top ten hold 22%. This clonotype was counted only a few times. Its antigen is currently unknown. Whole-study findings and limits: It was the long-lived donors that had more naive CD4+ cells and higher diversity than aged donors.

The chain uses TRBV6-6 and TRBJ2-4; D unresolved. Sequencing was carried out using blood. The sequence was collected from a man between 65 and 80 years old in good health. CDR3 DNA: TGTGCCAGCAGAACCCCCGTGGAGAACATTCAGTACTTC. Its protein is CASRTPVENIQYF.